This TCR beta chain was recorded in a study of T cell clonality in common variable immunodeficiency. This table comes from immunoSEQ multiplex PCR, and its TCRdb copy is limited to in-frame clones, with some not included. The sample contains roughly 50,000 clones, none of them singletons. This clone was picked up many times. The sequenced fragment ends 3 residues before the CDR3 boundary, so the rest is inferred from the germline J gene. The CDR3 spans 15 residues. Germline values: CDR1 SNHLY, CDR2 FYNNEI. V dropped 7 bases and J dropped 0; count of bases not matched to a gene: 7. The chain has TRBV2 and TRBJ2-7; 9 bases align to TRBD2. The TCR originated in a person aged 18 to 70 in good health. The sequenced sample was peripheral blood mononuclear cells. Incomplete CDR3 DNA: TGTGCCAGCAATAGCGGGAGCCTTTTCTCCTACGAG. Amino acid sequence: CASNSGSLFSYE. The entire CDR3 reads CASNSGSLFSYEQYF.